This TCR beta chain was documented in a study of tumour-infiltrating T cells in Burkitt lymphoma (dated by TCRdb to 2018 to 2021). With respect to the entire study: The Burkitt lymphoma cohort comprised 75 to 95 patients and spanned all epidemiological subtypes of the disease. TCR repertoire data were compared against clinical outcome, and productive clonality predicted overall survival and progression-free survival independently of established prognostic factors such as age at diagnosis.

This clone was recorded a few times. It has no known antigen specificity. Per-base quality was not reported, and no clone a single base away is much larger than it. The full study reports these points: Several public clonotypes shared across numerous Burkitt lymphoma patients were found, and shared tumour neoantigen selection absent from diffuse large B-cell lymphoma was thereby suggested.

The method was the immunoSEQ multiplex PCR assay. As stored in TCRdb, this immuneACCESS dataset retains in-frame rearrangements with V and J assigned. A fraction of the clones does not appear; measured against another copy, unresolved V genes explain less than half of the discrepancy, and the remainder lacks a known reason. This sample is represented by more than 45,000 clones; around 31% of them were singletons. The top ten hold approximately 2.6% of the sample. V lost 6 bases and J lost 5 bases, and the count of bases not matched to a germline gene is 4. The CDR3 covers 13 residues, taking in both the cysteine and the phenylalanine. Only the CDR3 part of the read is kept: 39 bases, read in frame from the first base. Reading the germline V gene (reference sequence) gives CDR1 PRHDT and CDR2 FYEKMQ.

Sequenced material: tumor tissue. The chain is encoded by TRBV13 joined to TRBJ1-1; 9 central bases correspond to TRBD1. The receptor's source is a human donor with Burkitt lymphoma. The CDR3 is CASSTGGFTEAFF. At the DNA level, the sequence is TGTGCCAGCAGTACAGGGGGCTTTACTGAAGCTTTCTTT.